These 17 T cell receptor beta chains originate from one sample sequenced in a study of blood T cells in healthy people across ages. A second PCR, run for roughly 7 to 11 cycles, used a sample-barcoded 5' primer plus a J-beta primer mix. TCRdb independently ran MiXCR on the 5' RACE reads; one entry per CDR3 protein. This sample yields around 1,000,000 distinct CDR3 sequences, of which less than 25% are seen a single time; 0.65% to 0.95% belongs to the top ten. The sample also formed part of further work on T cells of mothers and their children.

The sample was blood. The receptors were sampled from a girl aged 2 to 10 in good health.

This clonotype was seen more than once but under ten times. This chain uses TRBV20-1 with TRBJ2-1; 12 positions match TRBD2. Germline lookup yields CDR1 DFQATT and CDR2 SNEGSKA (reference sequence). Losses at the gene ends were 0 bases for V and 8 bases for J; bases not matched to a gene: 5. This CDR3 comprises 15 residues. CDR3 DNA sequence: TGCAGTGCTAGAGACGGACTAGCGGGATTAGATGAGCAGTTCTTC. It yields the protein CSARDGLAGLDEQFF.

This clonotype came up a few times. The chain is built from TRBV24-1 and TRBJ1-2; 7 bases match TRBD1. Germline V gene data show CDR1 as KGHDR and CDR2 as SFDVKD. This CDR3 has 15 residues. V shed 4 bases and J 6 bases; nucleotides not matched to a gene: 10. This CDR3 reads CATSDRGQEVHGYTF. The CDR3 DNA is TGTGCCACCAGTGACCGCGGACAGGAGGTTCATGGCTACACCTTC.

The chain is built from TRBV12-3 or TRBV12-4 and TRBJ2-1, with D possibly matching TRBD2 (6 bases). This CDR3 spans 14 amino acids. Trimming shortened V by 5 bases and J by 4 bases, and 12 bases separated the two germline ends. CDR3 coding DNA: TGTGCCAGCAGTCCGGGACTTAAATACAATGAGCAGTTCTTC. It specifies CASSPGLKYNEQFF.

This clonotype occurred a few times. This chain joins TRBV29-1 and TRBJ1-1, with D unclear. Deletions cut 6 bases from V and 3 bases from J, with 11 bases between. Germline CDR1 is SQVTM and CDR2 is ANQGSEA. This CDR3 has 12 amino acids. In DNA form, the CDR3 reads TGCAGCGTCATACGGGGTCACACTGAAGCTTTCTTT. Translation gives CSVIRGHTEAFF.

The chain combines TRBV20-1 with TRBJ2-5; D ambiguous. The CDR3 has 12 amino acids. From germline, CDR1 is DFQATT and CDR2 SNEGSKA (reference sequence). The ends were cut back, 6 bases at V and 5 bases at J, with 13 bases in the middle. This chain's CDR3 is CSALPRPETQYF. In DNA form, the CDR3 reads TGCAGTGCACTTCCGCGGCCGGAGACCCAGTACTTC.

Concerning this clonotype itself: The CDR3 does not end in the conserved phenylalanine or tryptophan, so this is likely a read error. The chain has TRBV7-9 and TRBJ1-1, with D tentatively TRBD1 (5 bases). With 3 bases removed from V and 10 bases from J, the gap between germline ends came to 18 bases. Germline loops: CDR1 SEHNR, CDR2 FQNEAQ (reference sequence). This CDR3 spans 14 amino acids. CDR3 sequence (DNA): TGTGCCAGCAGCTTTGAACAGGATTGGAATCTAGCTTTCCTT. It encodes CASSFEQDWNLAFL.

CDR3 loop: CASSDGLAGVPTDTQYF. The CDR3 DNA reads as TGTGCCAGCAGTGACGGACTAGCGGGGGTACCCACAGATACGCAGTATTTT. V usage is TRBV6-1 and J usage is TRBJ2-3; 13 bases line up with TRBD2. This CDR3 has 17 amino acids. Germline CDR1 is MNHNS and CDR2 is SASEGT. Trimming removed 3 bases from V and 2 bases from J; junction bases left unmatched: 5.

This rearrangement joins TRBV20-1 to TRBJ1-1; D ambiguous. Germline CDR1 and CDR2: DFQATT and SNEGSKA (reference sequence). V lost 3 bases and J lost 3, with 8 bases in between. CDR3 length: 12 amino acids. In DNA, the CDR3 is TGCAGTGCTAGCCGAGGTCACACTGAAGCTTTCTTT. It specifies CSASRGHTEAFF.

The chain employs TRBV4-3 and TRBJ2-5, with a possible D match to TRBD1 (5 bases). With 0 bases removed from V and 0 bases from J, the gap between germline ends came to 8 bases. The germline gives CDR1 LGHNA, CDR2 YSLEER. The CDR3 length is 15 residues. The CDR3 nucleotides are TGCGCCAGCAGCCAAGAGTACAGGTACCAAGAGACCCAGTACTTC. It specifies CASSQEYRYQETQYF.

This clonotype came up a few times. No conserved phenylalanine or tryptophan ends this CDR3, so it is likely a read error. This rearrangement joins TRBV7-3 to TRBJ2-7; D is ambiguous. The J call may be mistaken, given a closer DNA end match to TRBJ2-1. The germline gives CDR1 SGHTA, CDR2 FQGTGA. The CDR3 runs to 14 residues. The CDR3 protein is CASTLLPSYNEQFL. In nucleotides, the CDR3 is TGTGCCAGCACCTTACTCCCGAGCTACAATGAGCAGTTCCTC.

This clonotype was seen only a few times. The chain has TRBV29-1 and TRBJ1-4; TRBD1 might be the D (6 bases). The CDR3 sequence is 14 residues long. The V gene's germline CDR1 is SQVTM and CDR2 ANQGSEA. The germline V and J ends were trimmed by 4 bases and 6 bases, with 15 bases remaining between them. CDR3 DNA: TGCAGCGTTGGTGAGGGTGAGGGGGATGAAAAACTGTTTTTT. This gives the protein CSVGEGEGDEKLFF.

Details on this clonotype: The junction and the germline gene differ at one end; a read error may be behind it. The rearrangement joins TRBV7-2 to TRBJ1-2, with D possibly TRBD1 on 6 matching bases. This CDR3 is built from 13 residues. Germline values: CDR1 SGHTA, CDR2 FQGNSA. The CDR3 region has the DNA TGTGCCGGCAGCTTACAACAGGGCCTGGGCTACACCTTC. Translation gives CAGSLQQGLGYTF.

This chain links TRBV6-6 with TRBJ2-5; a weak D match, TRBD1 (6 bases). The CDR3 runs 15 residues. Germline V gene lookup returns CDR1 MNHNY and CDR2 SVGAGI (reference sequence). The V end lost 11 bases, the J end lost 5 bases, and 24 bases lay between the germline ends. CDR3 protein: CAAKTQGSVWETQYF. DNA for the CDR3: TGTGCCGCTAAGACGCAGGGGAGTGTTTGGGAGACCCAGTACTTC.

The CDR3 DNA reads TGTGCCAGCAGTCCCAGGAGAGGGCGTGAAAAACTGTTTTTT. Translation gives CASSPRRGREKLFF. The V gene is TRBV12-3 or TRBV12-4, the J gene TRBJ1-4; D gene ambiguous. V was cut by 5 bases and J by 7 bases, with 14 bases left in between. The CDR3 is made up of 14 amino acids.

The V and J genes are TRBV6-5 and TRBJ2-1; D possibly corresponds to TRBD2 (6 bases). Germline assignment: CDR1 MNHEY and CDR2 SVGAGI. The V end was cut by 6 bases, the J end by 8 bases, with 14 bases between. The CDR3 length is 13 residues. The CDR3: CASRRASADEQFF. CDR3 coding DNA: TGTGCCAGCAGGCGCGCTAGCGCCGATGAGCAGTTCTTC.

The CDR3 region has the DNA TGTGCCAGCAGCACGACAGGGAGGAACAATCAGCCCCAGCATTTT. Translation: CASSTTGRNNQPQHF. This chain links TRBV7-2 with TRBJ1-5; 7 bases match TRBD1. The CDR3 totals 15 residues. CDR1 and CDR2 from the germline V gene are SGHTA and FQGNSA. The V gene end was trimmed by 5 bases and the J gene end by 3 bases; junction bases not matched to a gene: 7.

The genes are TRBV29-1 and TRBJ1-5; TRBD1 might be the D (6 bases). Germline V gene sequence: CDR1 SQVTM, CDR2 ANQGSEA. V lost 4 bases, J lost 1 base, and 8 bases lay in between. The CDR3 extends over 13 amino acids. The CDR3 DNA sequence: TGCAGCGTTGCGGACAGAAGCAATCAGCCCCAGCATTTT. It yields the protein CSVADRSNQPQHF.